This T cell receptor (beta chain) emerged from a study of radiotherapy plus CTLA-4 blockade in lung cancer (dated by TCRdb to the late 2010s). A note on the overall study: Among the enrolled patients, 15% to 20% had an objective response, and less than 40% reached disease control.

As regards this clone: Its binding antigen is unknown. One base away there is no much larger clone; base qualities are not given.

The research as a whole found: The strongest predictors of response, as reported, were early dynamic changes in blood T cell clones along with a rise in serum interferon-beta after radiation. TCR clones derived from tumors expanded in peripheral blood after treatment with radiotherapy and ipilimumab.

The study tested focal radiation therapy combined with CTLA-4 blockade (ipilimumab) in patients with chemo-refractory metastatic non-small-cell lung cancer. Library creation used the immunoSEQ multiplex PCR assay. Sourced from immuneACCESS, this table was stored by TCRdb with only in-frame sequences that have V and J called. A share of the clones is absent; for the studies checked, an unresolved V gene accounts for under half, and the remainder has no known explanation. This sample is represented by roughly 100,000 clones; 85% to 90% of them were singletons. The leading ten clones occupy 2.4% of the sample. CDR3 length: 22 amino acids, cysteine to phenylalanine. The CDR3 DNA has 66 bases and is translated from base 1. V was cut back by 0 bases and J by 0 bases, leaving a gap of 26 bases between them. The germline V gene gives CDR1 as MGHRA and CDR2 as YSYEKL.

The source material was peripheral blood, sampled from a patient treated with radiotherapy plus ipilimumab. The sequence came from a human donor with non-small cell lung cancer that progressed on radiotherapy plus ipilimumab. Some clones in this sample may be carry-over from other donors' samples. Here the chain combines TRBV4-1 and TRBJ2-2; the D gene is unclear. The CDR3 reads CASSQDEPRAENSCANTGELFF. The DNA sequence reads TGCGCCAGCAGCCAAGATGAGCCTAGGGCTGAAAACAGCTGCGCGAACACCGGGGAGCTGTTTTTT.